This passage covers 9 T cell receptor beta chains from one sample sequenced in a study of blood T cell repertoires in COVID-19. Only in-frame clones appear in the TCRdb table, and some are missing; sequencing was by immunoSEQ multiplex PCR. The sample holds about 440,000 clones, about 90% seen once. Sequencing was performed on PBMCs or T cells enriched from blood (not recorded which). All receptors come from a man aged 18 to 29 who had recovered from COVID-19.

The chain employs TRBV28 and TRBJ2-3; a possible D gene is TRBD2 (6 bases). V was cut by 6 bases and J by 2 bases, with 15 bases left in between. The CDR3 length is 15 residues. In germline, CDR1 is MDHEN, CDR2 SYDVKM. CDR3: CASSGRQFFTDTQYF. The CDR3 DNA is TGTGCCAGCAGCGGGAGACAGTTTTTCACAGATACGCAGTATTTT.

This clone was seen just once. The rearrangement joins TRBV5-1 to TRBJ2-7, with TRBD2 matching 10 bases. Germline V gene lookup returns CDR1 SGHRS and CDR2 YFSETQ. The CDR3 has 17 amino acids. Trimming removed 4 bases from V and 2 bases from J; junction bases left unmatched: 12. The CDR3 is CASSELAGTPPTYEQYF. As DNA, the CDR3 is TGCGCCAGCAGCGAACTAGCGGGAACTCCTCCAACCTACGAGCAGTACTTC.

In nucleotides, the CDR3 is TGTGCCAGCAGCACCGGGACAGCTTATCAGCCCCAGCATTTT. Protein: CASSTGTAYQPQHF. V gene TRBV5-5 combines with J gene TRBJ1-5, with 7 nucleotides matching TRBD1. V trimming: 4 bases; J trimming: 5 bases; junction bases outside the gene matches: 6. The germline CDR1 and CDR2 sequences are SGHKS and YYEKEE (reference sequence). This CDR3 is built from 14 residues.

This chain joins TRBV7-6 and TRBJ2-7; 12 nucleotides align to TRBD2. The CDR3 runs to 16 residues. J lost 6 bases, V lost 5 bases, and 11 bases had no gene match. The germline V gene has CDR1 SGHVS and CDR2 FNYEAQ. The CDR3 loop reads CASSGELTSGRVEQYF. The CDR3 DNA reads as TGTGCCAGCAGCGGGGAATTGACTAGCGGGAGAGTCGAGCAGTACTTC.

The chain uses TRBV4-1 and TRBJ1-2; 7 positions agree with TRBD1. Germline CDR1 is MGHRA and CDR2 is YSYEKL. The CDR3 runs 16 residues. The V gene end was trimmed by 3 bases and the J gene end by 4 bases; junction bases not matched to a gene: 11. Written as DNA, the CDR3 is TGCGCCAGCAGCCAGGCCTGGGACAGTTCTGGCTATGGCTACACCTTC. Residues: CASSQAWDSSGYGYTF.

The rearrangement links TRBV27 to TRBJ1-2, with TRBD1 matching 7 bases. J was trimmed by 8 bases and V by 6 bases; bases with no gene match: 12. Germline CDR1 and CDR2: MNHEY and SMNVEV (reference sequence). This CDR3 spans 14 amino acids. The CDR3 sequence: CASSRSGGSFGYTF. As DNA, the CDR3 is TGTGCCAGCAGCCGCTCAGGGGGGTCGTTCGGCTACACCTTC.

Here the CDR3 reads CATSNRDRGLLEQYF. The CDR3 DNA reads as TGTGCCACCAGCAATAGAGACAGGGGCCTCCTTGAGCAGTACTTC. The V call is TRBV15, the J call TRBJ2-7, with TRBD1 matching over 8 bases. Unmatched junction bases numbered 12, after V lost 4 bases and J lost 7 bases. Germline V CDR1 and CDR2: LNHNV, YYDKDF (reference sequence). The CDR3 is 15 residues long. Supplemented by reference TRBV15 and TRBJ2-7, the full variable domain reads DAMVIQNPRYQVTQFGKPVTLSCSQTLNHNVMYWYQQKSSQAPKLLFHYYDKDFNNEADTPDNFQSRRPNTSFCFLDIRSPGLGDTAMYLCATSNRDRGLLEQYFGPGTRLTVT.

The V call is TRBV11-2, the J call TRBJ2-7; 8 nucleotides agree with TRBD2. V lost 3 bases, J lost 0 bases, and 4 bases stayed unmatched. Germline lookup yields CDR1 SGHAT and CDR2 FQNNGV. The CDR3 sequence is 15 residues long. The DNA for the CDR3 is TGTGCCAGCAGCTTGACTAGCGTAGTCTCCTACGAGCAGTACTTC. This encodes CASSLTSVVSYEQYF. The variable domain in full, completed from reference TRBV11-2 and TRBJ2-7, reads EAGVAQSPRYKIIEKRQSVAFWCNPISGHATLYWYQQILGQGPKLLIQFQNNGVVDDSQLPKDRFSAERLKGVDSTLKIQPAKLEDSAVYLCASSLTSVVSYEQYFGPGTRLTVT.

This sequence joins TRBV6-5 and TRBJ1-5; D is unclear. The CDR3 loop spans 15 amino acids. V lost 11 bases and J 5 bases, leaving 22 bases between the germline ends. CDR1 is MNHEY, CDR2 SVGAGI, per germline. CDR3 in amino acids: CAVLGRSETDQPQHF. CDR3 coding DNA: TGTGCCGTTCTGGGCAGATCTGAAACCGATCAGCCCCAGCATTTT.